A selection of T cell receptor beta chains follows, all from one sample in a study of T cell changes during pregnancy in multiple sclerosis. Data came from immunoSEQ multiplex PCR; TCRdb stores just in-frame clones and leaves some out. The sample has around 80,000 clones, approximately 90% seen once; the top ten hold more than 1.4%. The sample consisted of peripheral blood, taken before pregnancy. Receptors were obtained from a female donor with multiple sclerosis, enrolled in a pregnancy study. Each CDR3 is given with its conserved first and last residue. A D gene is named only where the DNA matches it firmly. Rows give clone size only sometimes, using once, few, many, or a class for an expanded clone.

v_gene,j_gene,d_gene,abundance,CDR3aa,CDR3nt
TRBV4-1,TRBJ2-3,TRBD2,-,CASSRTSGGDTDTQYF,TGCGCCAGCAGCCGCACTAGCGGGGGTGACACAGATACGCAGTATTTT
TRBV9,TRBJ2-7,-,-,CASSPGGDEQYF,TGTGCCAGCAGCCCGGGGGGCGACGAGCAGTACTTC
TRBV9,TRBJ1-2,-,once,CASSDEVVGPTPYGYTF,TGTGCCAGCAGCGACGAAGTAGTGGGTCCGACTCCCTATGGCTACACCTTC
TRBV4-1,TRBJ2-7,TRBD2,-,CASSQVGGSSYEQYF,TGCGCCAGCAGCCAAGTGGGCGGGAGCTCCTACGAGCAGTACTTC
TRBV5-1,TRBJ2-4,-,-,CASSLGTDSSKNIQYF,TGCGCCAGCAGCTTGGGGACCGACAGCAGCAAAAACATTCAGTACTTC
TRBV30,TRBJ2-2,TRBD2,-,CAWRIAGLRGGELFF,TGTGCCTGGAGAATAGCGGGGCTACGGGGCGGGGAGCTGTTTTTT
TRBV19,TRBJ1-5,TRBD1,-,CASTSRGIGNQPQHF,TGTGCCAGTACGAGCAGGGGGATTGGCAATCAGCCCCAGCATTTT
TRBV4-1,TRBJ1-1,-,-,CASSQVPGYTEAFF,TGCGCCAGCAGCCAAGTGCCGGGTTACACTGAAGCTTTCTTT
TRBV6-6,TRBJ2-5,-,-,CASSYSGKQETQYF,TGTGCCAGCAGTTACTCGGGCAAGCAAGAGACCCAGTACTTC
TRBV9,TRBJ2-5,-,-,CASSSWGMIQETQYF,TGTGCCAGCAGCTCTTGGGGCATGATCCAAGAGACCCAGTACTTC
TRBV6-6,TRBJ1-4,-,-,CASSIVGRMFF,TGTGCCAGCAGTATTGTCGGGAGGATGTTTTTT
TRBV5-1,TRBJ2-5,-,-,CASSLERREETQYF,TGCGCCAGCAGCTTGGAAAGGAGAGAAGAGACCCAGTACTTC
TRBV30,TRBJ2-2,TRBD2,-,CAQRVAGGPAGELFF,TGTGCCCAACGCGTAGCGGGGGGGCCAGCCGGGGAGCTGTTTTTT
TRBV2,TRBJ1-4,-,once,CASSDGQHHEKLFF,TGTGCCAGCAGTGACGGACAACACCATGAAAAACTGTTTTTT
TRBV7-6,TRBJ2-7,TRBD1,-,CASSLAAGTGIDEQYF,TGTGCCAGCAGCTTAGCGGCCGGGACAGGAATCGACGAGCAGTACTTC
TRBV5-1,TRBJ1-1,TRBD1,-,CASSPQGAKNTEAFF,TGCGCCAGCAGCCCACAGGGGGCTAAGAACACTGAAGCTTTCTTT
TRBV7-4,TRBJ2-7,TRBD2,-,CASSTGTSGFYEQYF,TGTGCCAGCAGCACCGGGACTAGTGGCTTTTACGAGCAGTACTTC
TRBV10-3,TRBJ1-2,-,-,CAIRRDDYGYTF,TGTGCAATACGGCGGGATGACTATGGCTACACCTTC
TRBV5-1,TRBJ2-3,TRBD1,-,CASSLVGTAGDTQYF,TGCGCCAGCAGCTTGGTGGGGACAGCAGGAGATACGCAGTATTTT
TRBV5-4,TRBJ1-2,-,-,CASGRPGLGYTF,TGTGCCAGCGGCAGACCCGGGTTGGGCTACACCTTC
TRBV7-2,TRBJ2-7,-,-,CASSWTPRGNEQYF,TGTGCCAGCAGCTGGACCCCGAGGGGGAACGAGCAGTACTTC
TRBV6-5,TRBJ1-2,-,once,CASRATGSTYGYTF,TGTGCCAGCAGGGCGACAGGATCTACCTATGGCTACACCTTC
TRBV4-1,TRBJ2-2,TRBD2,-,CASSISGGAAGELFF,TGCGCCAGCAGCATCAGCGGGGGGGCCGCCGGGGAGCTGTTTTTT
TRBV5-1,TRBJ2-3,TRBD1,once,CASSLMTLTGRPDTQYF,TGCGCCAGCAGCTTGATGACCTTGACAGGGCGGCCTGATACGCAGTATTTT
TRBV29-1,TRBJ1-1,-,-,CSVEPMNTEAFF,TGCAGCGTGGAACCTATGAACACTGAAGCTTTCTTT
TRBV30,TRBJ1-3,-,once,CAWSVLGNSGNTIYF,TGTGCCTGGAGTGTACTAGGGAACTCTGGAAACACCATATATTTT